Listed below are T cell receptor beta chains from one sample, sequenced in a study of blood T cell repertoires in COVID-19. This table comes from immunoSEQ multiplex PCR, and its TCRdb copy is limited to in-frame clones, with some not included. The table lists about 150,000 clones, about four fifths of them singletons. Sequencing used peripheral blood. Every receptor here comes from a man between 65 and 79 years old with acute or convalescent COVID-19. The CDR3 runs from the conserved cysteine through the conserved F or W. Fields, in order: J gene, clone size, V gene, D gene, CDR3 length, CDR3 protein, CDR3 DNA. The D gene is left open where the match is weak. The listing skips clone size in some rows; elsewhere it reads once, few, many or a size class.

TRBJ2-7 . TRBV7-9 . 14 CASSLSADSYEQYF TGTGCCAGCAGCTTAAGCGCCGACAGCTACGAGCAGTACTTC
TRBJ1-6 many TRBV4-1 TRBD1 14 CASSRTGRDSPLHF TGCGCCAGCAGCCGGACAGGGAGGGATTCACCCCTCCACTTT
TRBJ1-6 . TRBV6-5 . 13 CASRAGPNSPLHF TGTGCCAGCAGGGCAGGGCCTAATTCACCCCTCCACTTT
TRBJ2-5 . TRBV19 TRBD1 16 CASSIFPTGGQETQYF TGTGCCAGTAGTATTTTCCCGACAGGGGGGCAAGAGACCCAGTACTTC
TRBJ1-5 . TRBV19 . 13 CASRAREDSPQHF TGTGCCAGCCGTGCCAGGGAGGATTCGCCCCAGCATTTT
TRBJ1-2 . TRBV12-3/TRBV12-4 . 13 CASSKEENYGYTF TGTGCCAGCAGTAAGGAGGAGAACTATGGCTACACCTTC
TRBJ1-1 . TRBV6-1 . 14 CASSEAYTDTEAFF TGTGCCAGCAGTGAAGCGTACACCGACACTGAAGCTTTCTTT
TRBJ2-2 . TRBV6-1 TRBD2 15 CASREAGAGTGELFF TGTGCCAGCAGAGAAGCGGGGGCCGGGACCGGGGAGCTGTTTTTT
TRBJ1-4 . TRBV6-5 TRBD1 13 CASSRGANEKLFF TGTGCCAGCTCCAGGGGGGCTAATGAAAAACTGTTTTTT
TRBJ2-1 . TRBV15 TRBD1 15 CATSGDRVQSNEQFF TGTGCCACCAGCGGAGACAGGGTTCAGTCAAATGAGCAGTTCTTC
TRBJ1-2 . TRBV5-5 . 15 CASSLYQGNNYGYTF TGTGCCAGCAGCTTGTACCAGGGAAATAACTATGGCTACACCTTC
TRBJ1-5 few TRBV7-9 . 12 CASSRGDQPQHF TGTGCCAGCAGCCGGGGGGATCAGCCCCAGCATTTT
TRBJ2-2 . TRBV6-1 TRBD2 13 CASSERLAGELFF TGTGCCAGCAGTGAACGACTAGCGGGGGAGCTGTTTTTT
TRBJ2-7 . TRBV19 TRBD1 14 CASSPGTGAYEQYF TGTGCCAGTAGTCCCGGGACAGGGGCCTACGAGCAGTACTTC
TRBJ1-1 . TRBV2 TRBD1 14 CASSDQGALTEAFF TGTGCCAGCAGTGATCAGGGGGCGCTGACTGAAGCTTTCTTT
TRBJ2-3 . TRBV2 . 13 CASTFENTDTQYF TGTGCCAGCACTTTTGAGAACACAGATACGCAGTATTTT
TRBJ2-3 few TRBV28 TRBD2 15 CASTSGGAGTDTQYF TGTGCCAGCACGAGCGGGGGGGCGGGGACAGATACGCAGTATTTT
TRBJ2-3 . TRBV12-5 TRBD1 13 CASAQGQGMTQYF TGTGCTAGTGCTCAAGGACAGGGAATGACGCAGTATTTT
TRBJ2-7 . TRBV5-1 . 14 CASSLWADSYEQYF TGCGCCAGCAGCTTGTGGGCAGACTCCTACGAGCAGTACTTC
TRBJ1-1 . TRBV4-1 . 14 CASSQDSDRTEAFF TGCGCCAGCAGCCAAGATTCGGACAGAACTGAAGCTTTCTTT
TRBJ2-7 . TRBV7-8 . 15 CASSSISGSSYEQYF TGTGCCAGCAGCTCTATTAGCGGCAGCTCCTACGAGCAGTACTTC
TRBJ2-4 . TRBV7-2 . 16 CASSFFPGRGKNIQYF TGTGCCAGCAGCTTTTTCCCCGGACGGGGCAAAAACATTCAGTACTTC
TRBJ2-7 . TRBV2 . 12 CASSGLSYEQYF TGTGCCAGCAGTGGCCTATCCTACGAGCAGTACTTC
TRBJ1-2 . TRBV27 . 14 CARHCASSPRGYTF TGTGCCAGGCATTGCGCTTCCTCCCCCCGTGGCTACACCTTC
TRBJ1-6 . TRBV10-3 . 12 CAISETNSPLHF TGTGCCATCAGTGAAACAAATTCACCCCTCCACTTT
TRBJ2-3 . TRBV29-1 . 16 CSVAPEGLRSTDTQYF TGCAGCGTGGCCCCCGAGGGACTGCGGAGCACAGATACGCAGTATTTT
TRBJ2-2 once TRBV24-1 TRBD1 18 CATIFNRQGSPNTGELFF TGTGCCACTATCTTTAATAGACAGGGAAGTCCGAACACCGGGGAGCTGTTTTTT
TRBJ1-4 . TRBV5-1 . 15 CASSPSTSGNEKLFF TGCGCCAGCAGCCCTTCGACAAGCGGTAATGAAAAACTGTTTTTT
TRBJ2-5 . TRBV11-2 TRBD2 14 CASSFGLAGETQYF TGTGCCAGCAGCTTTGGACTAGCGGGAGAGACCCAGTACTTC
TRBJ2-3 . TRBV7-8 . 16 CASSLVSGGATDTQYF TGTGCCAGCAGCTTAGTCAGCGGCGGAGCCACAGATACGCAGTATTTT
TRBJ1-5 . TRBV5-6 . 15 CASSFGWRNNQPQHF TGTGCCAGCAGCTTTGGGTGGCGGAATAATCAGCCCCAGCATTTT
TRBJ1-5 few TRBV6-1 . 15 CASSESPLSNQPQHF TGTGCCAGCAGTGAATCGCCACTTAGCAATCAGCCCCAGCATTTT
TRBJ1-2 . TRBV9 . 12 CASKAGDYGYTF TGTGCCAGCAAAGCGGGGGACTATGGCTACACCTTC
TRBJ1-2 . TRBV12-3/TRBV12-4 TRBD1 13 CASSNRGRGGYTF TGTGCCAGCAGTAACAGGGGGCGCGGTGGCTACACCTTC
TRBJ2-5 . TRBV19 TRBD2 16 CASSEIAGAPGETQYF TGTGCCAGTAGTGAAATAGCGGGAGCCCCGGGGGAGACCCAGTACTTC
TRBJ2-7 . TRBV3-1/TRBV3-2 . 16 CASSQGGQFRSYEQYF TGTGCCAGCAGCCAAGGCGGGCAGTTCCGCTCCTACGAGCAGTACTTC
TRBJ1-1 . TRBV30 TRBD1 14 CARSTGRMNTEAFF TGTGCCAGATCGACAGGGCGAATGAACACTGAAGCTTTCTTT
TRBJ2-5 . TRBV19 . 12 CASSSTIGTQYF TGTGCCAGTAGTAGCACGATCGGGACCCAGTACTTC
TRBJ1-6 . TRBV2 . 14 CASSERAGNSPLHF TGTGCCAGCAGTGAAAGGGCAGGGAATTCACCCCTCCACTTT
TRBJ2-3 once TRBV5-1 TRBD2 15 CASSLATSGRDTQYF TGCGCCAGCAGCTTGGCGACTAGCGGGAGGGATACGCAGTATTTT